This passage covers 15 T cell receptor beta chains from one sample sequenced in a study of shared clonotypes between healthy human individuals. Some clones are missing from TCRdb's copy, which holds only in-frame ones; the method was immunoSEQ multiplex PCR. Of around 1.6 million clones listed, approximately 98% are singletons. Sequenced input: naive CD4+ T cells sorted from blood. Noted subset: CD45RA+ positively selected. The receptors here all came from a man aged 30-40 years in good health.

The chain combines TRBV5-1 with TRBJ2-1, with 10 bases identical to TRBD1. The CDR3 consists of 14 residues. Germline values: CDR1 SGHRS, CDR2 YFSETQ. V gave up 7 bases and J gave up 7 bases; unmatched junction bases: 8. CDR3 in DNA: TGCGCCAGCCTATCCGGGACAGGGGATAATGAGCAGTTCTTC. Translating it yields CASLSGTGDNEQFF.

In DNA, the CDR3 is TGTGCCAGCTCCAACCGGGACAGGGACTCCTACGAGCAGTACTTC. Amino acid sequence: CASSNRDRDSYEQYF. V and J are TRBV18 and TRBJ2-7, with 9 bases aligning to TRBD1. Unmatched junction bases numbered 6, after V lost 6 bases and J lost 0 bases. CDR1 KGHSH and CDR2 LQKENI come from the germline V gene. CDR3 length: 15 residues.

The chain uses TRBV5-4 and TRBJ2-1; TRBD2 matches at 10 bases. The germline gives CDR1 SGHNT, CDR2 YYREEE (reference sequence). The junction had 12 bases not matched to a gene; V was cut back by 0 bases and J by 6 bases. CDR3 size: 18 residues. CDR3 nucleotides: TGTGCCAGCAGCTTGGCGGCTAGCGGGAGTTTTGGGGCCAATGAGCAGTTCTTC. Protein: CASSLAASGSFGANEQFF.

The chain recombines TRBV7-2 with TRBJ2-2; a possible D gene is TRBD2 (5 bases). V was trimmed by 4 bases and J by 5 bases, leaving 11 bases between them. This CDR3 spans 14 amino acids. In germline, CDR1 is SGHTA, CDR2 FQGNSA. The CDR3 region is CASSSRSGTGELFF. DNA for the CDR3: TGTGCCAGCAGCTCCCGTTCGGGGACCGGGGAGCTGTTTTTT. Based on the CDR3 plus reference TRBV7-2 and TRBJ2-2, the full variable domain is GAGVSQSPSNKVTEKGKDVELRCDPISGHTALYWYRQSLGQGLEFLIYFQGNSAPDKSGLPSDRFSAERTGGSVSTLTIQRTQQEDSAVYLCASSSRSGTGELFFGEGSRLTVL.

The CDR3 loop is CASSQSGGGVGTDTQYF. CDR3 sequence (DNA): TGTGCCAGCAGCCAGTCGGGAGGGGGAGTCGGCACAGATACGCAGTATTTT. The chain employs TRBV5-4 and TRBJ2-3, with 8 bases aligning to TRBD2. CDR3 size: 17 residues. Unmatched junction bases numbered 11, after V lost 4 bases and J lost 1 base. Germline V gives CDR1 SGHNT, CDR2 YYREEE (reference sequence). Full variable domain (remainder filled in from reference TRBV5-4 and TRBJ2-3): ETGVTQSPTHLIKTRGQQVTLRCSSQSGHNTVSWYQQALGQGPQFIFQYYREEENGRGNFPPRFSGLQFPNYSSELNVNALELDDSALYLCASSQSGGGVGTDTQYFGPGTRLTVL.

J is TRBJ2-1 and V is TRBV5-1; a possible D gene is TRBD1 (6 bases). Trimming cost V 2 bases and J 3 bases, with 15 bases left between them. This CDR3 region has 16 residues. In germline, CDR1 is SGHRS, CDR2 YFSETQ. CDR3 residues: CASSFSILGGYNEQFF. Here the CDR3 DNA reads TGCGCCAGCAGCTTTAGTATCTTAGGGGGCTACAATGAGCAGTTCTTC.

This clone was counted once. The rearrangement uses TRBV5-1 and TRBJ1-2, with a weak D call TRBD1 (6 bases). V dropped 3 bases and J dropped 4 bases, with 16 bases sitting between them. The CDR3 consists of 15 residues. Germline CDR1 SGHRS, CDR2 YFSETQ. Here the CDR3 reads CASSSGTLLGYGYTF. The CDR3 region has the DNA TGCGCCAGCAGCTCCGGGACACTCTTAGGCTATGGCTACACCTTC.

The CDR3 loop is CASRTAEYGYTF. Here the CDR3 DNA reads TGTGCCTCTCGGACAGCCGAATATGGCTACACCTTC. V is TRBV6-6 and J is TRBJ1-2; D is possibly TRBD1 (6 bases). V was clipped by 11 bases and J by 5 bases, with 15 bases between them. From germline, CDR1 is MNHNY and CDR2 SVGAGI (reference sequence). The CDR3 contains 12 residues.

The J gene is TRBJ2-2, the V gene TRBV7-8; no clear D gene. CDR1 and CDR2 from the germline V gene are SGHVS and FQNEAQ. Trimming cost V 0 bases and J 7 bases, with 27 bases left between them. The CDR3 totals 20 residues. CDR3 nucleotides: TGTGCCAGCAGCTTAGCGCCCAAGCTGGGAAGAAGTTTGATCGTCGGGGAGCTGTTTTTT. Residues: CASSLAPKLGRSLIVGELFF.

This chain links TRBV18 with TRBJ1-4, with TRBD1 matching 7 bases. The CDR3 consists of 14 residues. Germline assignment: CDR1 KGHSH and CDR2 LQKENI. After removal of 3 bases from V and 7 bases from J, the junction contained 5 bases not matched to a gene. The CDR3 DNA reads TGTGCCAGCTCACCGGAGGGGGCGAGTGAAAAACTGTTTTTT. Amino acid sequence: CASSPEGASEKLFF. Based on the CDR3 plus reference TRBV18 and TRBJ1-4, the full variable domain is NAGVMQNPRHLVRRRGQEARLRCSPMKGHSHVYWYRQLPEEGLKFMVYLQKENIIDESGMPKERFSAEFPKEGPSILRIQQVVRGDSAAYFCASSPEGASEKLFFGSGTQLSVL.

The chain joins TRBV11-2 to TRBJ2-5; the D gene is possibly TRBD1 (5 bases). CDR1 is SGHAT and CDR2 is FQNNGV in the germline V gene. The V end lost 2 bases, the J end lost 6 bases, and 13 bases lay between the germline ends. The CDR3 extends over 14 amino acids. The CDR3 here is CASSLLGHDKTQYF. The DNA of the CDR3 is TGTGCCAGCAGCTTACTGGGGCATGATAAGACCCAGTACTTC.

The gene calls are TRBV5-1 and TRBJ2-1; D possibly uses TRBD1 or TRBD2 (5 bases each). Trimming removed 4 bases from V and 9 bases from J, with 11 bases in between. Germline V CDR1 and CDR2: SGHRS, YFSETQ. CDR3 length: 12 residues. The CDR3 region has the DNA TGCGCCAGCAGCCCGACCGGGACTGAGCAGTTCTTC. Protein sequence: CASSPTGTEQFF. Based on the CDR3 plus reference TRBV5-1 and TRBJ2-1, the full variable domain is KAGVTQTPRYLIKTRGQQVTLSCSPISGHRSVSWYQQTPGQGLQFLFEYFSETQRNKGNFPGRFSGRQFSNSRSEMNVSTLELGDSALYLCASSPTGTEQFFGPGTRLTVL.

Concerning this clone: This sample includes further DNA sequences coding for the same CDR3. The gene calls are TRBV9 and TRBJ2-7; D gene unclear. This CDR3 region has 15 residues. V lost 0 bases, J lost 0 bases, and 10 bases lay in between. Germline assignment: CDR1 SGDLS and CDR2 YYNGEE. Here the CDR3 DNA reads TGTGCCAGCAGCGTAGGGGAAGGCAGCTCCTACGAGCAGTACTTC. Translated, it gives CASSVGEGSSYEQYF.

The chain has TRBV25-1 and TRBJ2-7; the match to TRBD1 covers 9 bases. V gave up 5 bases and J gave up 1 base; unmatched junction bases: 6. Germline V gives CDR1 MGHDK, CDR2 SYGVNS. The CDR3 is 15 amino acids. The CDR3 region is CASSSPGTGSYEQYF. CDR3 nucleotides: TGTGCCAGCAGTTCCCCCGGGACAGGGTCCTACGAGCAGTACTTC.

The chain couples TRBV15 to TRBJ2-3, with 15 nucleotides matching TRBD2. Trimming removed 2 bases from V and 0 bases from J; junction bases left unmatched: 9. The CDR3 is 20 residues long. The germline V gene has CDR1 LNHNV and CDR2 YYDKDF (reference sequence). CDR3 amino acids: CATSRPLGGLAGGSTDTQYF. Written as DNA, the CDR3 is TGTGCCACCAGCAGACCCCTGGGGGGACTAGCGGGAGGCAGCACAGATACGCAGTATTTT.